This T cell receptor beta chain was obtained from a study of blood T cell repertoires in COVID-19. Germline-derived CDR1 and CDR2 are SGHTA and FQGNSA. The CDR3 extends over 16 amino acids. J lost 4 bases, V lost 6 bases, and 11 bases had no gene match. Generated by immunoSEQ multiplex PCR, the TCRdb table keeps only in-frame clones and is missing some. There are 250,000 or so clones in the sample; around 89% occur only once, and about 4% lies in the top ten. This clone is a singleton in its sample. The chain combines TRBV7-2 with TRBJ2-3; 9 bases line up with TRBD2. Input material: PBMCs or T cells enriched from blood (not recorded which). The TCR originated in a woman between 25 and 40 years old with acute COVID-19. The CDR3 DNA follows: TGTGCCAGCAGTCCCCTTGCGGGAGGGCCCCCAGATACGCAGTATTTT. Residues: CASSPLAGGPPDTQYF.